This T cell receptor beta chain originates from a study of cytomegalovirus exposure and HLA in healthy donors. The CDR3 loop spans 15 amino acids. Per the germline V gene, CDR1 is SGDLS and CDR2 is YYNGEE. V was clipped by 0 bases and J by 5 bases; unmatched bases: 6. Clones were sequenced by immunoSEQ multiplex PCR, and TCRdb holds only the in-frame ones, with some missing. The top ten hold less than 3% of the sample, which has some 170,000 clones, about 89% seen once. The clonotype comes from a young man in good health and CMV-seropositive. The specimen sequenced was PBMCs. The chain has TRBV9 and TRBJ2-3, with 7 nucleotides matching TRBD1. The chain's CDR3 is CASSVAGTDEDTQYF. As DNA, the CDR3 is TGTGCCAGCAGCGTAGCCGGGACAGATGAAGATACGCAGTATTTT.